This note documents a single T cell receptor (beta chain) sequence. What it binds is unknown. A single record per CDR3 protein comes from TCRdb applying MiXCR to the reads. The sample has over 100,000 distinct CDR3 sequences; less than 30% are singletons. This entry is derived from a study of T cell repertoires in cytomegalovirus infection. In the study overall: Public TCR beta signatures marked donors with CMV infection and the matching HLA. Findings and caveats of the study: Dominating the ex vivo response were HLA-C-restricted CMV-specific TCR beta clonotypes.

Germline CDR1 and CDR2: MGHRA and YSYEKL. V was pared by 0 bases and J by 2 bases, with 7 bases between. The CDR3 runs 15 residues. The sequences come from CD8+ T cells from cultured PBMCs, collected from culture after CMV antigen stimulation. This sequence originates from a human donor in good health (CMV status not recorded). Some clones in this sample may be carry-over from other donors' samples. This chain uses TRBV4-1 with TRBJ2-2; TRBD1 might be the D (6 bases). CDR3 sequence: CASSQEGGNTGELFF. CDR3 nucleotide sequence: TGCGCCAGCAGCCAAGAAGGGGGAAACACCGGGGAGCTGTTTTTT.